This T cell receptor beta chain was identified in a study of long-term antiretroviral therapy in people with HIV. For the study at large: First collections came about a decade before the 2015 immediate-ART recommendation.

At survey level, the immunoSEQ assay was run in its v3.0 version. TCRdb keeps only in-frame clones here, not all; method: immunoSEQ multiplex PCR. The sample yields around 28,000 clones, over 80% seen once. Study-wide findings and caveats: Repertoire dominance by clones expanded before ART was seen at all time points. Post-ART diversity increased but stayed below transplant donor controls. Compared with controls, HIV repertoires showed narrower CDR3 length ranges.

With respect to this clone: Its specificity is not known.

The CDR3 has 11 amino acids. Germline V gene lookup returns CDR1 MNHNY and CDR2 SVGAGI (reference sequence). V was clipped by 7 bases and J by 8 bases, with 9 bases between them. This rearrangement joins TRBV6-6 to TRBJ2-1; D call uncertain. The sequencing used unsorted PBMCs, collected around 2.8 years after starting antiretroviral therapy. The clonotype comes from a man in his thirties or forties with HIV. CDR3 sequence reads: CASKGADEQFF. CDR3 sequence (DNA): TGTGCCAGCAAAGGTGCCGATGAGCAGTTCTTC.